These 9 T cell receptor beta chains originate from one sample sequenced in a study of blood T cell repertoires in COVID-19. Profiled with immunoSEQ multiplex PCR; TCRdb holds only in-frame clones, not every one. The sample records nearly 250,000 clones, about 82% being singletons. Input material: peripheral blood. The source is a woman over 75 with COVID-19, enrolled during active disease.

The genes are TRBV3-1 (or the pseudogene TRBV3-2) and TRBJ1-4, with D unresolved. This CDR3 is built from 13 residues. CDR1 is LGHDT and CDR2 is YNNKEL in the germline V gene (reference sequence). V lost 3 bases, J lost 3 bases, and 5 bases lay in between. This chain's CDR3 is CASSQRANEKLFF. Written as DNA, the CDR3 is TGTGCCAGCAGCCAGAGGGCTAATGAAAAACTGTTTTTT.

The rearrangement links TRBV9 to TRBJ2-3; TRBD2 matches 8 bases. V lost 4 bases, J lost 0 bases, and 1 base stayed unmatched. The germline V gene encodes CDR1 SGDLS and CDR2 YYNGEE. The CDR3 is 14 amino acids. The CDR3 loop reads CASSSSGSTDTQYF. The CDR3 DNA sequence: TGTGCCAGCAGCTCTAGCGGGAGCACAGATACGCAGTATTTT. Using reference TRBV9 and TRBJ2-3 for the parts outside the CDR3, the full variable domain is DSGVTQTPKHLITATGQRVTLRCSPRSGDLSVYWYQQSLDQGLQFLIQYYNGEERAKGNILERFSAQQFPDLHSELNLSSLELGDSALYFCASSSSGSTDTQYFGPGTRLTVL.

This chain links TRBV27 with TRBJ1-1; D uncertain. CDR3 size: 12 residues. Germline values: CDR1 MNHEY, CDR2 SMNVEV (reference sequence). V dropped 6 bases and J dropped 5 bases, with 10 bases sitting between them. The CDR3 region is CASSPRGTEAFF. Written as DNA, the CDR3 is TGTGCCAGCAGCCCTCGAGGTACTGAAGCTTTCTTT.

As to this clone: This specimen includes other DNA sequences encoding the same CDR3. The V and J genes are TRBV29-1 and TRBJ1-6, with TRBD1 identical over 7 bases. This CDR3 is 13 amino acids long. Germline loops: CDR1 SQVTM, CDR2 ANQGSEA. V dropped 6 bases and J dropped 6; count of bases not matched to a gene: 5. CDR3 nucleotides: TGCAGCGTGGCGACAGGGAGTAATTCACCCCTCCACTTT. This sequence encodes CSVATGSNSPLHF.

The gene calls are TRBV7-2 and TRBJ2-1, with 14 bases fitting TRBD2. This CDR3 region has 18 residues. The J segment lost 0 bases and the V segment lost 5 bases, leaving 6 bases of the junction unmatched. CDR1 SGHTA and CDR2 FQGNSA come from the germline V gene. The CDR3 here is CASSQRTSGGLSYNEQFF. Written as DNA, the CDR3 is TGTGCCAGCAGCCAAAGGACTAGCGGGGGGCTCTCCTACAATGAGCAGTTCTTC.

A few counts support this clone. The CDR3 sequence is CASSTTGSNYGYTF. For the CDR3, the DNA is TGTGCCAGCAGCACGACAGGGTCTAACTATGGCTACACCTTC. This chain uses TRBV5-5 with TRBJ1-2, with 7 bases aligning to TRBD1. J lost 0 bases, V lost 4 bases, and 3 bases had no gene match. Germline assignment: CDR1 SGHKS and CDR2 YYEKEE (reference sequence). The CDR3 spans 14 residues.

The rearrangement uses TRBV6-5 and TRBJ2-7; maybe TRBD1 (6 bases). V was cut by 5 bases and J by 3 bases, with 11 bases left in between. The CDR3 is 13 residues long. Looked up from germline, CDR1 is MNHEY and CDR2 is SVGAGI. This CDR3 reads CASSRQESYEQYF. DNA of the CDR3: TGTGCCAGCAGTCGACAGGAGAGCTACGAGCAGTACTTC.

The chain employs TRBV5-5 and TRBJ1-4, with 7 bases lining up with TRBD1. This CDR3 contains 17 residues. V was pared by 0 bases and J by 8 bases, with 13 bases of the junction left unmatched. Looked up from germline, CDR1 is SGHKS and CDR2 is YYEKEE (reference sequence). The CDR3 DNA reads TGTGCCAGCAGCTTGGTTCGTCTGGGACAGTTTAACGAAAAACTGTTTTTT. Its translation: CASSLVRLGQFNEKLFF.

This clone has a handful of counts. In nucleotides, the CDR3 is TGTGCCAGCAGCTTAAGCAGGTTGAACACTGAAGCTTTCTTT. This codes for CASSLSRLNTEAFF. This chain uses TRBV7-9 with TRBJ1-1; D call uncertain. The CDR3 is 14 residues long. Trimming shortened V by 2 bases and J by 0 bases, and 7 bases separated the two germline ends. Germline loops: CDR1 SEHNR, CDR2 FQNEAQ (reference sequence).